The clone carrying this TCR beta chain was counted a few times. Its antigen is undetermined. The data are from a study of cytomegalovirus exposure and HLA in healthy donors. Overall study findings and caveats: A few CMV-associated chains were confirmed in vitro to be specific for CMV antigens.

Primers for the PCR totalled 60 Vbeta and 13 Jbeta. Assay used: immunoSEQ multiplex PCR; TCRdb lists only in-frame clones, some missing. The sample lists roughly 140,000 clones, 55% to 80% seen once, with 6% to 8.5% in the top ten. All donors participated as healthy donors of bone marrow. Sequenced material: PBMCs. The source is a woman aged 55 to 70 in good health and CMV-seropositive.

The CDR3 DNA is TGCGCCAGCAGCTTGGATGACAGGGGGTCCGGCTACACCTTC. This codes for CASSLDDRGSGYTF. The chain has TRBV5-1 and TRBJ1-2, with TRBD1 identical over 9 bases. The germline V gene has CDR1 SGHRS and CDR2 YFSETQ. The trim removed 0 bases at V and 8 bases at J, leaving 5 bases unmatched. The CDR3 extends over 14 amino acids.